The TCR beta chain described here comes from a study of T cell responses to AZD1222 COVID-19 vaccine. Broader study findings: Only six people who got AZD1222 tested seropositive at baseline. Regions 160-218 and 743-854 dominated among vaccine-associated CD4 TCRs spanning spike. The reported proportion of spike-specific TCRs targeting unmutated variant regions was nearly half. The donors showed a predominance of white British ancestry and of females, with possible underestimation of clonal diversity.

Generated by immunoSEQ multiplex PCR, the TCRdb table keeps only in-frame clones and is missing some. Of roughly 86,000 clones listed, around 87% were seen once; the top ten hold about 28%. About this clone: Its antigen remains unknown.

Per the germline V gene, CDR1 is WSHSY and CDR2 is SAAADI. V lost 5 bases, J lost 0 bases, and 8 bases stayed unmatched. This CDR3 region has 18 residues. The source of this sequence is an adult in good health. This sample comprised peripheral blood, obtained on day 0 of AZD1222 vaccination. The rearrangement links TRBV10-2 to TRBJ1-6, with 9 bases that match TRBD1. This CDR3 is CASSISGTGSSYNSPLHF. The CDR3 DNA reads as TGCGCCAGCAGTATATCCGGGACAGGGAGCTCCTATAATTCACCCCTCCACTTT.